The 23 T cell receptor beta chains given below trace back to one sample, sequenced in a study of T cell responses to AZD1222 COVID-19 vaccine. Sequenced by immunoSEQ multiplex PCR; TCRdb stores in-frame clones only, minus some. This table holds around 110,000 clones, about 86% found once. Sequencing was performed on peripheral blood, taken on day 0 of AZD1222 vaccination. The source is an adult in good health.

Here the CDR3 DNA reads TGTGCCAGCAGTGACTTCGCTGCTCACGAGCAGTACTTC. Translated, it gives CASSDFAAHEQYF. The gene calls are TRBV2 and TRBJ2-7; D is unresolved. CDR1 and CDR2 from the germline V gene are SNHLY and FYNNEI. Trimming removed 3 bases from V and 5 bases from J, with 11 bases in between. The CDR3 has 13 residues.

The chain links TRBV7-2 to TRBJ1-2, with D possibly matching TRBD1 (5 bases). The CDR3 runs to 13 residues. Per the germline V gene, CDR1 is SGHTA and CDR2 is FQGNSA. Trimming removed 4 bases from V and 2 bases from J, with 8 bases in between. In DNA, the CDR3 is TGTGCCAGCAGCTACGACAGAAACTATGGCTACACCTTC. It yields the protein CASSYDRNYGYTF.

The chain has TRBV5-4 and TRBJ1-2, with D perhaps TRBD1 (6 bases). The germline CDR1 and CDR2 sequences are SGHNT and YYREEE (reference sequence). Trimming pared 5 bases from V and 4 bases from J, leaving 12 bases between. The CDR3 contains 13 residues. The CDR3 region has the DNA TGTGCCAGCAGACCGGGGGCTACCTATGGCTACACCTTC. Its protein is CASRPGATYGYTF.

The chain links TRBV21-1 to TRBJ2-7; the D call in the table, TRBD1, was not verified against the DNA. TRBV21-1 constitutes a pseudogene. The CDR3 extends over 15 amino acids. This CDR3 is CASSSPTGKSYEQYF. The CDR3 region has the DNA TGTGCCAGCAGCAGCCCGACAGGAAAATCCTACGAGCAGTACTTC.

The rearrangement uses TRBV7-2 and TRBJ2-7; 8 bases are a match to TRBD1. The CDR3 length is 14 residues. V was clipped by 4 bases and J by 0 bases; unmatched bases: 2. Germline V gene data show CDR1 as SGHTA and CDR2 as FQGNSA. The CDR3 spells CASSWTGTSYEQYF. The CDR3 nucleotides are TGTGCCAGCAGCTGGACAGGGACCTCCTACGAGCAGTACTTC.

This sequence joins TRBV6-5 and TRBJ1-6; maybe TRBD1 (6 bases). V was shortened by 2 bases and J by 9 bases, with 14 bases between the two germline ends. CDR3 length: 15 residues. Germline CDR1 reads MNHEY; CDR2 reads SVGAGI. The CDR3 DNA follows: TGTGCCAGCAGTTACGAGAAGGGGGTTGGTTCACCCCTCCACTTT. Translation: CASSYEKGVGSPLHF.

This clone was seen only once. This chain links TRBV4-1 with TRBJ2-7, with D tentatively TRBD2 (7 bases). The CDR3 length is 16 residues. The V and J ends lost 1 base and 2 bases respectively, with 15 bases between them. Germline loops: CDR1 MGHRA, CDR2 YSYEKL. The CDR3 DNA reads TGCGCCAGCAGCCAAGGTGGGCGGGGGCGAGCCTACGAGCAGTACTTC. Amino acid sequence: CASSQGGRGRAYEQYF.

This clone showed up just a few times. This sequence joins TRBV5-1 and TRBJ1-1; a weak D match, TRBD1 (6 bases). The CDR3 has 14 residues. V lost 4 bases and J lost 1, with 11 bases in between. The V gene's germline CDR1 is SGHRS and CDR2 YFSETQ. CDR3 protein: CASSPQGQNTEAFF. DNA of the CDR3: TGCGCCAGCAGCCCACAGGGACAGAACACTGAAGCTTTCTTT.

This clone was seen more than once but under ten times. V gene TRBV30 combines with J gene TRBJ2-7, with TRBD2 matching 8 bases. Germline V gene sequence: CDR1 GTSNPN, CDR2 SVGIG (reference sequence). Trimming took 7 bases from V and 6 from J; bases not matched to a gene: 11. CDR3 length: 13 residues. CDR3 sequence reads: CAYLRGGLGEQYF. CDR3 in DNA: TGTGCCTACCTCCGGGGGGGATTGGGCGAGCAGTACTTC.

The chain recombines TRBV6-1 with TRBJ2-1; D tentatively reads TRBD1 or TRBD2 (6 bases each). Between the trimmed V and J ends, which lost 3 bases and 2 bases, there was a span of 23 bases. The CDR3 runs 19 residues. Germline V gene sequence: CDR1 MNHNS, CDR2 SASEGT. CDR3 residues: CASSDSTGPGVGAYNEQFF. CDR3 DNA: TGTGCCAGCAGTGATTCGACAGGACCGGGGGTAGGTGCCTACAATGAGCAGTTCTTC.

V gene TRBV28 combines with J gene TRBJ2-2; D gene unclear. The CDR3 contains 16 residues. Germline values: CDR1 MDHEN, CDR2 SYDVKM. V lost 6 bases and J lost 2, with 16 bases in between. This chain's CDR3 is CASSAPAAPNTGELFF. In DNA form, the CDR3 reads TGTGCCAGCAGCGCACCGGCGGCGCCAAACACCGGGGAGCTGTTTTTT.

For the CDR3, the DNA is TGTGCCATCAGAACAGCTTCTCTGAACTATGGCTACACCTTC. It specifies CAIRTASLNYGYTF. This chain uses TRBV10-3 with TRBJ1-2; D unresolved. Trimming shortened V by 6 bases and J by 2 bases, and 13 bases separated the two germline ends. Germline V CDR1 and CDR2: ENHRY, SYGVKD. There are 14 residues in the CDR3.

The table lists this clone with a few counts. The CDR3, as DNA: TGTGCCAGTAGTATGAAACTAGCGGTTAGCTCCTACGAGCAGTACTTC. Encoded protein: CASSMKLAVSSYEQYF. V is TRBV19 and J is TRBJ2-7, with TRBD2 identical over 8 bases. The germline V gene encodes CDR1 LNHDA and CDR2 SQIVND (reference sequence). CDR3 length: 16 amino acids. The V segment lost 3 bases and the J segment 0 bases; nucleotides outside the gene matches: 7.

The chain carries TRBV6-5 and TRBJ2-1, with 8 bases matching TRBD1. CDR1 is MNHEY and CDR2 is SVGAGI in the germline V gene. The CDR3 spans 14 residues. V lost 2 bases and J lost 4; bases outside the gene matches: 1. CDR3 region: CASSYGTGYNEQFF. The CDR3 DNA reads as TGTGCCAGCAGTTACGGGACAGGATACAATGAGCAGTTCTTC.

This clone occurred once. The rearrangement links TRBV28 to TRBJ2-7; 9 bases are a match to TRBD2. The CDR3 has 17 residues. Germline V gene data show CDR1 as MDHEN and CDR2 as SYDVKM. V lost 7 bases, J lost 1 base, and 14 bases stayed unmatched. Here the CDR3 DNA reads TGTGCCAGCAAAGTCTCTACCGGGACTAGCTTGTCCTACGAGCAGTACTTC. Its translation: CASKVSTGTSLSYEQYF.

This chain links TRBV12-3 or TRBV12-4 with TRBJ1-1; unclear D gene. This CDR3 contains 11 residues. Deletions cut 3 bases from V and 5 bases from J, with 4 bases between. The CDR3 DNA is TGTGCCAGCAGTTTTAGGACTGAAGCTTTCTTT. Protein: CASSFRTEAFF.

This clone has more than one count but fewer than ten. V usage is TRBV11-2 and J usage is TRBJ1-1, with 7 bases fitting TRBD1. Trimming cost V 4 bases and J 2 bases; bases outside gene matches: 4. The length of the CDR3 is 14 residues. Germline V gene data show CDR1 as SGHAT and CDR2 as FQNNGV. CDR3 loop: CASSWGQLNTEAFF. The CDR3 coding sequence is TGTGCCAGCAGCTGGGGACAGCTCAACACTGAAGCTTTCTTT.

The DNA for the CDR3 is TGTGCCAGCAGCGGGACCGGTACGCAGTATTTT. This codes for CASSGTGTQYF. The chain recombines TRBV6-2 or TRBV6-3 with TRBJ2-3; D assignment may be TRBD1 or TRBD2 (5 bases each). Trimming removed 6 bases from V and 8 bases from J, with 9 bases in between. CDR1 is MNHEY and CDR2 is SVGEGT in the germline V gene. This CDR3 comprises 11 residues.

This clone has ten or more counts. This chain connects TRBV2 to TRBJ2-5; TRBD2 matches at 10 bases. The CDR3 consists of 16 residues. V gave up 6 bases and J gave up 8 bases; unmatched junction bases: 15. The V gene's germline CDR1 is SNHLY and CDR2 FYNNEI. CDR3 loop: CASRAGLAARRRTQYF. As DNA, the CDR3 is TGTGCCAGCAGGGCCGGACTAGCGGCACGTCGTCGTACCCAGTACTTC.

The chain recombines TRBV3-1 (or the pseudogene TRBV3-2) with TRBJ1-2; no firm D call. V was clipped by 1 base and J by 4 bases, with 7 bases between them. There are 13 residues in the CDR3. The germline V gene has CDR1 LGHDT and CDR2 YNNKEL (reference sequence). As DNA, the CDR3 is TGTGCCAGCAGCCAAGGCGGGTCCTATGGCTACACCTTC. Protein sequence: CASSQGGSYGYTF.

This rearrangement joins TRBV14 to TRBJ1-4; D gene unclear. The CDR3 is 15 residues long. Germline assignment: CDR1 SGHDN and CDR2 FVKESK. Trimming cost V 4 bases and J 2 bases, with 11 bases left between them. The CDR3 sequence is CASSPLLGTNEKLFF. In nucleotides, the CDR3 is TGTGCCAGCAGCCCCCTTTTAGGGACTAATGAAAAACTGTTTTTT.

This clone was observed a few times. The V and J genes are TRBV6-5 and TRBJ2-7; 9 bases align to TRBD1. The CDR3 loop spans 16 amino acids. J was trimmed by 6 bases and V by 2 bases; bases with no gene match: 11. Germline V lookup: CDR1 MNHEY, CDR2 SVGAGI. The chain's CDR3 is CASSYPGQGLTSEQYF. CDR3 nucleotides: TGTGCCAGCAGTTACCCGGGACAGGGCTTGACTAGCGAGCAGTACTTC.

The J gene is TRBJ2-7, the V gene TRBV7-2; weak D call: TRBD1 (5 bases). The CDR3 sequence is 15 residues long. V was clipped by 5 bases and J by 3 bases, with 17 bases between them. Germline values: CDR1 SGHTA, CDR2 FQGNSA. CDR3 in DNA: TGTGCCAGCAGCGCCCCAGGGTCCTTGAGCTACGAGCAGTACTTC. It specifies CASSAPGSLSYEQYF. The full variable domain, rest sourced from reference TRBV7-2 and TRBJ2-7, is GAGVSQSPSNKVTEKGKDVELRCDPISGHTALYWYRQSLGQGLEFLIYFQGNSAPDKSGLPSDRFSAERTGGSVSTLTIQRTQQEDSAVYLCASSAPGSLSYEQYFGPGTRLTVT.